The 6 T cell receptor beta chains in this list originate from one sample, sequenced in a study of Graves' ophthalmopathy and Graves' hyperthyroidism. Amplified TCR beta CDR3 regions were obtained using RNA transcripts as template. RT-PCR with HTBI primers came first, then second-round multiplex PCR. TCRdb called the multiplex PCR reads again in MiXCR, with one record for every CDR3 protein. The sample includes some 210,000 distinct CDR3 sequences, 25% to 30% of them seen just once. Source material: peripheral blood. The receptors derive from a man aged 45-65 years with Graves' ophthalmopathy.

At least ten counts were recorded for this clonotype. The rearrangement joins TRBV10-1 to TRBJ1-2, with D tentatively TRBD1 (5 bases). Between the trimmed V and J ends, which lost 5 bases and 4 bases, there was a span of 26 bases. This CDR3 comprises 18 residues. The V gene's germline CDR1 is WNHNN and CDR2 SYGVQD (reference sequence). CDR3 sequence reads: CASSSLNYRDGSFYGYTF. DNA of the CDR3: TGCGCCAGCAGTTCCCTGAATTACCGGGACGGTTCGTTCTATGGCTACACCTTC.

V gene TRBV25-1 combines with J gene TRBJ1-3; D is uncertain. V lost 7 bases and J lost 2, with 15 bases in between. The CDR3 spans 15 residues. Germline loops: CDR1 MGHDK, CDR2 SYGVNS. The CDR3 DNA reads TGTGCCAGCACGGAGGACGCGGTGACTGGAAACACCATATATTTT. This gives the protein CASTEDAVTGNTIYF.

The V call is TRBV10-3, the J call TRBJ2-7; D unresolved. V shed 3 bases and J shed 3 bases, with 9 bases lying between them. The CDR3 covers 13 residues. CDR1 and CDR2 (germline): ENHRY, SYGVKD. The CDR3 sequence is CAISDLVNYEQYF. CDR3 bases: TGTGCCATCAGTGACCTTGTAAACTACGAGCAGTACTTC.

The CDR3 loop reads CASSYSTVGNSPLHF. The CDR3 DNA is TGTGCCAGCAGTTACTCTACAGTCGGGAATTCACCCCTCCACTTT. The chain recombines TRBV6-5 with TRBJ1-6; no reliable D call. The CDR3 consists of 15 residues. Germline CDR1 MNHEY, CDR2 SVGAGI. V dropped 0 bases and J dropped 7 bases, with 10 bases sitting between them.

This clonotype was recorded only once. CDR3 bases: TGCAGTGCCCCGCGGCCTCTAGCGCTTAAGGACGAGCAGTACTTC. Translation gives CSAPRPLALKDEQYF. The chain couples TRBV20-1 to TRBJ2-7; D might be TRBD2 (6 bases). The germline CDR1 and CDR2 sequences are DFQATT and SNEGSKA (reference sequence). V gave up 6 bases and J gave up 5 bases, with 23 bases separating them. CDR3 size: 15 residues.

The chain is built from TRBV19 and TRBJ1-1; 7 bases are a match to TRBD1. The CDR3 spans 15 residues. Unmatched junction bases numbered 7, after V lost 3 bases and J lost 3 bases. Germline V lookup: CDR1 LNHDA, CDR2 SQIVND (reference sequence). The chain's CDR3 is CASSMSGTGDTEAFF. CDR3 nucleotide sequence: TGTGCCAGTAGTATGAGCGGTACAGGGGACACTGAAGCTTTCTTT. The whole variable domain, remainder taken from reference TRBV19 and TRBJ1-1, is DGGITQSPKYLFRKEGQNVTLSCEQNLNHDAMYWYRQDPGQGLRLIYYSQIVNDFQKGDIAEGYSVSREKKESFPLTVTSAQKNPTAFYLCASSMSGTGDTEAFFGQGTRLTVV.